This TCR beta chain came from a study of cytomegalovirus exposure and HLA in healthy donors. Measured with immunoSEQ multiplex PCR; TCRdb has only the in-frame clones, and not every one. The sample records approximately 160,000 clones, about 90% being singletons. These donors were members of the roughly 120-subject validation cohort, a group separate from the roughly 670-subject first cohort. Concerning this clone itself: What it recognizes is unknown.

Study observations and caveats: Rare TCR sequences dominated, though some public TCRs recurred in many donors. There were a few CMV-associated chains whose specificity for CMV antigens was confirmed in vitro. The tendency of first-cohort TCR clusters to co-occur in the 90 to 150 validation repertoires was the finding of a later analysis.

Looked up from germline, CDR1 is SEHNR and CDR2 is FQNEAQ (reference sequence). V lost 1 base to trimming and J lost 3 bases, with 10 bases between them. CDR3 length equals 15 residues. Sequenced material: PBMCs. The chain employs TRBV7-9 and TRBJ2-1, with TRBD1 as a possible D gene (5 bases). The TCR comes from a woman between 18 and 29 years old in good health and CMV-seropositive. The CDR3 reads CASSLEGVGYNEQFF. CDR3 nucleotides: TGTGCCAGCAGCTTAGAAGGGGTTGGCTACAATGAGCAGTTCTTC.